Listed below are T cell receptor beta chains from one sample, sequenced in a study of Graves' ophthalmopathy and Graves' hyperthyroidism. TCRdb reanalysed the multiplex PCR reads using MiXCR and keeps one entry per CDR3 protein. Here the sample spans roughly 610,000 distinct CDR3 sequences, 20% to 25% being singletons. The sample consisted of peripheral blood. Receptors originate from a woman aged 18-29 years with stable Graves' hyperthyroidism. Some clones in this sample may be carry-over from other donors' samples. CDR3s include the opening cysteine and the closing phenylalanine or tryptophan. The D gene is left open where the match is weak.

v_call: TRBV6-4
d_call: TRBD1
cdr3_aa: CASSRTGGAGGANVLTF

v_call: TRBV6-2/TRBV6-3
d_call: TRBD1
cdr3_aa: CASIRQGIRSPLHF

v_call: TRBV7-9
d_call: .
cdr3_aa: CASSRSYGEEYEQYF

v_call: TRBV20-1
d_call: TRBD2
cdr3_aa: CSAALETSGMGETQYF

v_call: TRBV30
d_call: .
cdr3_aa: CAWSLDWDYEQYF

v_call: TRBV11-2
d_call: TRBD1
cdr3_aa: CASSLPTGPDKETQYF

v_call: TRBV12-3/TRBV12-4
d_call: .
cdr3_aa: CASSLAGGLQPQHF

v_call: TRBV6-1
d_call: TRBD2
cdr3_aa: CASRGRGAFRSGELFF

v_call: TRBV19
d_call: TRBD1
cdr3_aa: CASRTRQGMNTEAFF

v_call: TRBV3-1
d_call: .
cdr3_aa: CASSTLTYEQYF

v_call: TRBV5-8
d_call: .
cdr3_aa: CASTGWGRTYEQYF

v_call: TRBV5-4
d_call: .
cdr3_aa: CASSRRGEETKYF

v_call: TRBV6-5
d_call: TRBD2
cdr3_aa: CASSYWGGDQETQYF

v_call: TRBV29-1
d_call: TRBD1
cdr3_aa: CSVEVGQGYEQYF

v_call: TRBV10-3
d_call: TRBD1
cdr3_aa: CAITPDRDNTEAFF

v_call: TRBV28
d_call: .
cdr3_aa: CASSEQGGHEQYF

v_call: TRBV15
d_call: .
cdr3_aa: CATSRETLRELFF

v_call: TRBV3-1
d_call: .
cdr3_aa: CASSPQTVSYGYTF

v_call: TRBV24-1
d_call: .
cdr3_aa: CATSDPGRSGANVLTF

v_call: TRBV6-1
d_call: .
cdr3_aa: CASSGRWDLNYGYTF

v_call: TRBV15
d_call: .
cdr3_aa: CATSHGWEDGYTF

v_call: TRBV20-1
d_call: TRBD1
cdr3_aa: CSANTADRGYTLAINIQYF

v_call: TRBV10-3
d_call: .
cdr3_aa: CAINPGPSNQPQHF

v_call: TRBV7-9
d_call: .
cdr3_aa: CASSLARRSQETQYF

v_call: TRBV5-1
d_call: .
cdr3_aa: CASSTGQTSSYEQYF

v_call: TRBV6-1
d_call: TRBD2
cdr3_aa: CASSDGTRRQETQYF

v_call: TRBV6-1
d_call: .
cdr3_aa: CASSGYRPQETQYF

v_call: TRBV2
d_call: .
cdr3_aa: CASSEGQTIATQYF

v_call: TRBV19
d_call: .
cdr3_aa: CASSIKEGEQYF

v_call: TRBV28
d_call: TRBD1
cdr3_aa: CASSLAGTGGAYEQYF

v_call: TRBV5-1
d_call: .
cdr3_aa: CASSLLGQQETQYF

v_call: TRBV27
d_call: .
cdr3_aa: CASWGPSGVAKNIQYF

v_call: TRBV28
d_call: TRBD2
cdr3_aa: CASSPPGLAGSYEQYF

v_call: TRBV3-1
d_call: .
cdr3_aa: CASSRVTQGPNTGELFF

v_call: TRBV6-5
d_call: .
cdr3_aa: CASSPPEAVDSEQYF

v_call: TRBV20-1
d_call: TRBD1
cdr3_aa: CSARGPDRGRNEQYF

v_call: TRBV29-1
d_call: .
cdr3_aa: CSVEENTEAFF

v_call: TRBV29-1
d_call: .
cdr3_aa: CSVTEPTAKNTEAFF

v_call: TRBV7-9
d_call: .
cdr3_aa: CASAGDRGQEQYF

v_call: TRBV6-5
d_call: .
cdr3_aa: CASRSEGDSPLHF

v_call: TRBV5-1
d_call: .
cdr3_aa: CASSYNVGAQETQYF

v_call: TRBV18
d_call: .
cdr3_aa: CASSPGYSGANVLTF

v_call: TRBV7-8
d_call: .
cdr3_aa: CASSSDSASYEQYF

v_call: TRBV11-2
d_call: TRBD1
cdr3_aa: CASSLPRTGRETQYF

v_call: TRBV6-2/TRBV6-3
d_call: .
cdr3_aa: CASSYWDGPYEQYF

v_call: TRBV5-1
d_call: .
cdr3_aa: CASSPSAPDLYGYTF

v_call: TRBV12-3/TRBV12-4
d_call: .
cdr3_aa: CASWDSLNTEAFF